This T cell receptor (beta chain) is from a study of blood T cells in healthy people across ages. Combining a sample-barcoded 5' primer with a J-beta primer mix, a second PCR ran for about 6 to 12 cycles. Each CDR3 protein is one row after TCRdb ran MiXCR on the 5' RACE reads. The top ten clones hold 10% to 13% of a sample with more than 750,000 distinct CDR3 sequences, 25% to 30% of them seen once. CDR3 length: 14 residues. The germline V and J ends were trimmed by 4 bases and 4 bases, with 16 bases remaining between them. The V gene's germline CDR1 is DFQATT and CDR2 SNEGSKA (reference sequence). These same data were also listed under a study on T cells of mothers and their children.

The source of this sequence is a middle-aged woman in good health. Specimen: blood. The chain employs TRBV20-1 and TRBJ1-1; tentative D call: TRBD1 (5 bases). The CDR3 is CSATDGGSSTEAFF. CDR3 in DNA: TGCAGTGCTACTGACGGGGGGAGCAGCACTGAAGCTTTCTTT.